The sequence of this T cell receptor (beta chain) was determined in a study of early T cells in non-severe SARS-CoV-2 infection. Overall study findings and caveats: Clonotype matching in VDJdb favored anti-spike CD8 responses and did not capture private and CD4 specificities.

Germline V gene sequence: CDR1 SQVTM, CDR2 ANQGSEA. The CDR3 extends over 16 amino acids. V was trimmed by 2 bases and J by 1 base, leaving 17 bases between them. Researchers tagged individual cDNA molecules with unique molecular identifiers. In TCRdb, the 5' RACE reads were re-called with MiXCR into one record per CDR3 protein. Found here are fewer than 80,000 distinct CDR3 sequences, approximately 10% of them singletons; the top ten hold around 12%. This clonotype was counted at least ten times. Its antigen is still unknown. Source: whole blood, taken at baseline. The clonotype was recovered from an adult who was a healthcare worker with PCR-confirmed SARS-CoV-2 infection or an uninfected control (not recorded which). V and J are TRBV29-1 and TRBJ1-1; D is possibly TRBD1 (5 bases). The CDR3 nucleotides read TGCAGCGTTGAATCATGGGGGGATCTTCGGAACACTGAAGCTTTCTTT. This codes for CSVESWGDLRNTEAFF.